This is a list of T cell receptor beta chains from one sample in a study of blood T cell repertoires in COVID-19. The method was immunoSEQ multiplex PCR; TCRdb's version includes in-frame clones alone and lacks a portion of them. Of around 150,000 clones listed, 75% to 80% are singletons. Sequencing was performed on peripheral blood. Receptors originate from a woman of 80 years or more with acute or convalescent COVID-19. Each CDR3 is given with its conserved first and last residue. Fields, in order: J gene, D gene, V gene, clone size, CDR3 length, CDR3 protein, CDR3 DNA. A D gene is named only where the DNA matches it firmly. Only part of the rows carry a size: once, few, many, or a class if the clone is expanded.

TRBJ1-1 - TRBV7-3 - 13 CASRLQGNTEAFF TGTGCCAGCAGACTACAGGGGAACACTGAAGCTTTCTTT
TRBJ2-3 TRBD1 TRBV7-8 - 16 CASSSRDRASTDTQYF TGTGCCAGCAGCTCCCGGGACAGGGCCTCCACAGATACGCAGTATTTT
TRBJ2-7 - TRBV15 - 17 CATSKRGRGALSYEQYF TGTGCCACCAGCAAGAGGGGGAGGGGGGCACTCTCCTACGAGCAGTACTTC
TRBJ2-1 - TRBV28 few 14 CASMSRSSYNEQFF TGTGCCAGCATGAGCCGGAGCTCCTACAATGAGCAGTTCTTC
TRBJ2-7 - TRBV14 once 14 CASSQVGGYHEQYF TGTGCCAGCAGCCAAGTTGGGGGGTACCACGAGCAGTACTTC
TRBJ1-2 - TRBV3-1/TRBV3-2 once 11 CASRRDNGYTF TGTGCCAGCAGACGGGACAATGGCTACACCTTC
TRBJ1-2 - TRBV13 few 15 CASSLGGRGGYGYTF TGTGCCAGCAGCTTAGGGGGCAGGGGCGGCTATGGCTACACCTTC
TRBJ1-5 TRBD1 TRBV27 - 12 CASWTGGQPQHF TGTGCCAGCTGGACAGGGGGCCAGCCCCAGCATTTT
TRBJ2-1 - TRBV4-1 - 16 CASSLRQVNSYNEQFF TGCGCCAGCAGCCTCCGACAGGTGAACTCCTACAATGAGCAGTTCTTC
TRBJ1-2 TRBD1 TRBV5-1 - 15 CASATQPDRADGYTF TGCGCCAGCGCTACGCAGCCAGACAGGGCGGATGGCTACACCTTC
TRBJ2-7 TRBD1 TRBV7-2 - 14 CASSLDRAIYEQYF TGTGCCAGCAGCTTGGACAGGGCGATCTACGAGCAGTACTTC
TRBJ2-1 - TRBV19 - 14 CASLDGSSYNEQFF TGTGCCAGCCTTGACGGGAGCTCCTACAATGAGCAGTTCTTC
TRBJ2-3 - TRBV18 - 15 CASSPPTGLSDTQYF TGTGCCAGCTCACCACCTACAGGGCTCTCTGATACGCAGTATTTT
TRBJ2-7 - TRBV30 - 10 CAWSEAEQYF TGTGCCTGGAGTGAAGCCGAGCAGTACTTC
TRBJ1-1 TRBD1 TRBV6-5 - 14 CASATTGGNTEAFF TGTGCCAGCGCCACCACAGGGGGGAACACTGAAGCTTTCTTT
TRBJ2-1 - TRBV12-3/TRBV12-4 - 11 CASSSGNEQFF TGTGCCAGCAGTAGCGGGAATGAGCAGTTCTTC
TRBJ2-1 TRBD2 TRBV7-3 - 15 CASSPGLAGVYEQFF TGTGCCAGCAGCCCAGGACTAGCGGGAGTATATGAGCAGTTCTTC
TRBJ1-5 - TRBV2 - 13 CASIRQLNQPQHF TGTGCCAGCATACGACAGCTTAATCAGCCCCAGCATTTT
TRBJ2-7 - TRBV7-9 few 15 CASSLVGQVTYEQYF TGTGCCAGCAGCTTAGTTGGTCAGGTCACCTACGAGCAGTACTTC
TRBJ1-1 - TRBV7-9 - 16 CASSERRVAMNTEAFF TGTGCCAGCAGCGAACGGAGGGTAGCCATGAACACTGAAGCTTTCTTT
TRBJ2-7 TRBD1 TRBV3-1/TRBV3-2 - 16 CASSQDLERGLFEQYF TGTGCCAGCAGCCAAGATTTAGAGAGGGGGCTGTTCGAGCAGTACTTC
TRBJ2-5 - TRBV6-5 - 13 CASTGGLEETQYF TGTGCCAGCACTGGGGGCCTAGAAGAGACCCAGTACTTC
TRBJ1-2 - TRBV6-5 - 13 CASRTEANYGYTF TGTGCCAGCAGGACGGAGGCAAACTATGGCTACACCTTC
TRBJ1-5 TRBD1 TRBV2 once 16 CASSVLGTGLAQPQHF TGTGCCAGCAGTGTGCTAGGGACAGGGCTGGCTCAGCCCCAGCATTTT
TRBJ2-7 TRBD1 TRBV5-1 - 15 CASSLETGTAYEQYF TGCGCCAGCAGCCTGGAGACCGGGACAGCCTACGAGCAGTACTTC
TRBJ1-4 TRBD1 TRBV2 few 14 CASSEDRGDEKLFF TGTGCCAGCAGTGAAGACAGGGGGGACGAAAAACTGTTTTTT
TRBJ2-1 - TRBV28 - 12 CASGTRGNEQFF TGTGCCAGCGGAACTCGGGGCAATGAGCAGTTCTTC
TRBJ1-1 - TRBV18 - 12 CASSPGQGGAFF TGTGCCAGCTCCCCCGGCCAGGGTGGGGCTTTCTTT
TRBJ2-1 - TRBV4-2 - 15 CASSQDRSGDNEQFF TGTGCCAGCAGCCAAGACCGATCGGGGGACAATGAGCAGTTCTTC
TRBJ2-7 - TRBV10-3 - 12 CAISVAGNEQYF TGTGCCATCAGTGTGGCAGGGAACGAGCAGTACTTC
TRBJ1-5 - TRBV19 - 14 CASRRGGPDQPQHF TGTGCCAGTCGTCGGGGGGGCCCCGATCAGCCCCAGCATTTT
TRBJ1-1 - TRBV7-2 - 13 CASSVLTEYEAFF TGTGCCAGCAGCGTACTGACAGAGTATGAAGCTTTCTTT
TRBJ2-7 - TRBV5-1 - 14 CASTPSSPAYEQYF TGCGCCAGCACCCCGTCCAGTCCCGCTTACGAGCAGTACTTC
TRBJ1-2 TRBD1 TRBV5-6 - 13 CASSSNRGRGYTF TGTGCCAGCAGCTCTAACAGGGGAAGGGGCTACACCTTC
TRBJ1-6 - TRBV7-9 - 12 CASSLSPGPLHF TGTGCCAGCAGCTTATCTCCCGGACCCCTCCACTTT
TRBJ2-3 - TRBV4-2 - 15 CASSQRGGDTDTQYF TGTGCCAGCAGCCAGAGGGGCGGGGACACAGATACGCAGTATTTT
TRBJ1-1 - TRBV6-4 - 11 CASIQGQGAFF TGTGCCAGCATTCAAGGGCAGGGAGCTTTCTTT
TRBJ2-1 - TRBV28 - 14 CASSSADSYNEQFF TGTGCCAGCAGTTCAGCGGACTCCTACAATGAGCAGTTCTTC
TRBJ2-1 - TRBV5-6 - 15 CASSAGLQVYNEQFF TGTGCCAGCAGCGCGGGACTCCAAGTCTACAATGAGCAGTTCTTC
TRBJ1-2 TRBD1 TRBV7-2 - 15 CASSSTSGTGPYYTF TGTGCCAGCAGCTCAACCTCCGGGACAGGACCCTACTACACCTTC
TRBJ2-7 TRBD2 TRBV10-2 - 15 CASSDGAGGVYEQYF TGCGCCAGCAGTGATGGAGCGGGGGGTGTCTACGAGCAGTACTTC
TRBJ2-1 TRBD2 TRBV2 - 15 CASSVGLAGFNEQFF TGTGCCAGCAGTGTAGGGCTAGCGGGGTTTAATGAGCAGTTCTTC
TRBJ2-2 TRBD2 TRBV6-5 - 15 CASRPGLAGAGELFF TGTGCCAGCAGGCCGGGACTAGCGGGAGCCGGGGAGCTGTTTTTT
TRBJ1-4 - TRBV4-2 - 19 CASSQVNPRGFHGGEKLFF TGTGCCAGCAGCCAAGTAAATCCGAGGGGGTTCCATGGGGGTGAAAAACTGTTTTTT
TRBJ1-3 - TRBV18 - 15 CASSPSSGTGNTIYF TGTGCCAGCTCACCATCTTCGGGAACTGGAAACACCATATATTTT
TRBJ2-7 - TRBV27 - 16 CASSSGQGTFDYEQYF TGTGCCAGCAGTTCCGGGCAGGGGACATTTGACTACGAGCAGTACTTC
TRBJ1-1 - TRBV28 once 14 CASSLYTGSTEAFF TGTGCCAGCAGTTTATATACAGGGTCCACTGAAGCTTTCTTT
TRBJ2-3 TRBD2 TRBV4-1 - 18 CASSQEAASGVNTDTQYF TGCGCCAGCAGCCAAGAGGCGGCGAGCGGGGTCAACACAGATACGCAGTATTTT
TRBJ1-2 TRBD1 TRBV19 - 15 CASSIDGTGRYGYTF TGTGCCAGTAGTATAGACGGGACAGGGAGGTATGGCTACACCTTC
TRBJ1-1 TRBD1 TRBV2 - 16 CARSGRAGGDGGEAFF TGTGCCAGGAGCGGGCGGGCAGGGGGCGACGGAGGTGAAGCTTTCTTT
TRBJ2-5 TRBD2 TRBV5-4 - 15 CASSYYGGDGETQYF TGTGCCAGCAGCTATTACGGGGGGGATGGAGAGACCCAGTACTTC
TRBJ1-2 TRBD1 TRBV6-5 once 13 CASSRDRYYGYTF TGTGCCAGCAGTCGGGACAGGTACTATGGCTACACCTTC
TRBJ2-7 - TRBV28 - 13 CASSSITPYEQYF TGTGCCAGCAGCAGTATTACCCCCTACGAGCAGTACTTC
TRBJ2-2 - TRBV18 - 14 CASSPPRSTGELFF TGTGCCAGCTCACCCCCGAGGTCGACCGGGGAGCTGTTTTTT
TRBJ2-5 TRBD1 TRBV28 - 14 CASRGTGNQETQYF TGTGCCAGCAGAGGGACAGGGAACCAAGAGACCCAGTACTTC
TRBJ1-5 - TRBV5-8 once 15 CASSTGHTRNQPQHF TGTGCCAGCAGCACGGGACATACCCGTAATCAGCCCCAGCATTTT
TRBJ1-1 - TRBV3-1/TRBV3-2 - 14 CASSRLRENTEAFF TGTGCCAGCAGCCGATTAAGAGAGAACACTGAAGCTTTCTTT